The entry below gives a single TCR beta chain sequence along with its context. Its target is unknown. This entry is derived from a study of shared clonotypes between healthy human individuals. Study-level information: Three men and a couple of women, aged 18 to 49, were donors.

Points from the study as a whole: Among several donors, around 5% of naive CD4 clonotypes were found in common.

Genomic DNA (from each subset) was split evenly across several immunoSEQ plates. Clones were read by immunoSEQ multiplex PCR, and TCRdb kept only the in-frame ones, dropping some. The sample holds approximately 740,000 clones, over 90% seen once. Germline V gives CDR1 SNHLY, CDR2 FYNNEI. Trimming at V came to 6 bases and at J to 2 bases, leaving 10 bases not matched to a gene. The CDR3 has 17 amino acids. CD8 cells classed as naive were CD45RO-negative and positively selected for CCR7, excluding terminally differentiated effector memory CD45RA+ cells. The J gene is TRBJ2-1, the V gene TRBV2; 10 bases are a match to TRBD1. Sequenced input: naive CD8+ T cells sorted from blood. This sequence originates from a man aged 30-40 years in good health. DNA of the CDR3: TGTGCCAGCAGAAACGGACAGGGGGATTTAACCTACAATGAGCAGTTCTTC. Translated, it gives CASRNGQGDLTYNEQFF.